The source of this T cell receptor (beta chain) is a study of shared clonotypes between healthy human individuals. Study-level points and caveats: Sequencing depth was a factor that was expected to affect clonotype sharing among donors. When compared with the clonotypes that were shared by all four sorted-subset donors, the non-shared clonotypes turned out to have lower generation probabilities.

The germline gives CDR1 ENHRY, CDR2 SYGVKD. Trimming cost V 6 bases and J 0 bases, with 18 bases left between them. CDR3 length: 17 residues. The authors distributed each subset's genomic DNA evenly over several immunoSEQ plates. The method was immunoSEQ multiplex PCR; TCRdb's version includes in-frame clones alone and lacks a portion of them. The table lists roughly 2.2 million clones, approximately 95% of them singletons. About this clone itself: What it recognizes is unknown.

This rearrangement joins TRBV10-3 to TRBJ2-1; D might be TRBD2 (6 bases). Input material: naive CD4+ T cells from PBMCs. Described subset: CD45RA+ positively selected. This receptor was taken from a man in his late teens or twenties in good health. Some clones in this sample may be carry-over from other donors' samples. In DNA, the CDR3 is TGTGCCATCAGCAGCGTGGACGGGGGAAGCTCCTACAATGAGCAGTTCTTC. This encodes CAISSVDGGSSYNEQFF.